Listed below are T cell receptor beta chains from one sample, sequenced in a study of tumor-infiltrating lymphocytes in primary liver carcinoma. TCRdb independently ran MiXCR on the multiplex PCR reads; one entry per CDR3 protein. This sample carries about 30,000 distinct CDR3 sequences, around 70% of them seen once, and the ten largest clones take about 30%. Source material: liver tumor tissue from sampling region 3. All receptors derive from a woman aged 25 to 39 with primary liver carcinoma and hepatitis B virus infection. Each CDR3 is given with its conserved first and last residue. D genes are given only for firm matches. Size tells how often a clone was seen (once, few, many) or the class of an expanded clone, and some rows leave it out.

clone size: .
V gene: TRBV10-3
J gene: TRBJ2-3
D gene: .
CDR3 protein: CAISGTERGSWTDTQYF
CDR3 DNA: TGTGCCATCAGTGGGACAGAAAGGGGTTCTTGGACAGATACACAGTATTTT

clone size: .
V gene: TRBV12-3/TRBV12-4
J gene: TRBJ2-7
D gene: .
CDR3 protein: CASRKTVGEIKQYF
CDR3 DNA: TGTGCCAGCAGGAAGACAGTGGGCGAAATCAAGCAGTACTTC

clone size: many
V gene: TRBV24-1
J gene: TRBJ1-1
D gene: TRBD1
CDR3 protein: CATSSGTGSTEAFF
CDR3 DNA: TGTGCCACCAGTTCCGGGACAGGGAGCACTGAAGCTTTCTTT

clone size: .
V gene: TRBV29-1
J gene: TRBJ1-1
D gene: .
CDR3 protein: CRIETGSTEAFF
CDR3 DNA: TGCAGGATCGAGACGGGGAGCACTGAAGCTTTCTTT

clone size: .
V gene: TRBV5-1
J gene: TRBJ2-1
D gene: TRBD2
CDR3 protein: CASSLDGGRENEQFF
CDR3 DNA: TGCGCCAGCAGTTTGGACGGCGGGAGGGAAAATGAGCAGTTCTTC

clone size: few
V gene: TRBV20-1
J gene: TRBJ2-2
D gene: .
CDR3 protein: CSARQHLNTGELFF
CDR3 DNA: TGCAGTGCTAGACAGCATCTAAACACCGGGGAGCTGTTTTTT

clone size: .
V gene: TRBV29-1
J gene: TRBJ2-5
D gene: TRBD1
CDR3 protein: CNVEGATGEQETQYF
CDR3 DNA: TGCAACGTTGAAGGGGCTACAGGGGAACAGGAGACCCAGTACTTC

clone size: many
V gene: TRBV11-2
J gene: TRBJ2-1
D gene: .
CDR3 protein: CASSLGLNNEHFF
CDR3 DNA: TGTGCCAGCAGCTTAGGTCTTAACAATGAGCACTTCTTC

clone size: .
V gene: TRBV5-1
J gene: TRBJ2-5
D gene: .
CDR3 protein: CASSPGPREEETQYF
CDR3 DNA: TGCGCCAGCAGTCCCGGGCCCCGAGAGGAAGAGACCCAGTACTTC

clone size: many
V gene: TRBV6-1
J gene: TRBJ2-2
D gene: TRBD2
CDR3 protein: CASTLGLAGGRTGELFF
CDR3 DNA: TGTGCCAGCACCCTGGGACTAGCGGGAGGTAGGACCGGGGAGCTGTTTTTT

clone size: many
V gene: TRBV11-2
J gene: TRBJ2-1
D gene: TRBD2
CDR3 protein: CASSRWTSRLENEQFF
CDR3 DNA: TGTGCCAGCAGCCGGTGGACTAGCAGGTTAGAAAATGAGCAGTTCTTC

clone size: medium-sized
V gene: TRBV6-5
J gene: TRBJ2-5
D gene: .
CDR3 protein: CASTPAGTRTQYF
CDR3 DNA: TGTGCCAGCACCCCCGCAGGGACCAGGACCCAGTACTTC

clone size: many
V gene: TRBV4-1
J gene: TRBJ2-2
D gene: .
CDR3 protein: CASSHGALGNTGELFF
CDR3 DNA: TGCGCCAGCAGCCATGGGGCGCTCGGGAACACCGGGGAGCTGTTTTTT

clone size: .
V gene: TRBV12-3/TRBV12-4
J gene: TRBJ2-5
D gene: TRBD2
CDR3 protein: CASIRLAGGPRVDDQYF
CDR3 DNA: TGTGCCAGCATAAGACTAGCGGGAGGGCCAAGAGTAGATGACCAGTACTTC

clone size: .
V gene: TRBV11-3
J gene: TRBJ1-2
D gene: .
CDR3 protein: CACSPTTAAIYF
CDR3 DNA: TGTGCCTGCAGCCCGACTACAGCGGCTATATACTTC

clone size: .
V gene: TRBV11-2
J gene: TRBJ2-3
D gene: TRBD1
CDR3 protein: CAISRTRQGRLDTQYF
CDR3 DNA: TGTGCCATCAGCCGGACGCGACAGGGAAGGCTAGATACGCAGTATTTT

clone size: .
V gene: TRBV11-2
J gene: TRBJ1-5
D gene: TRBD1
CDR3 protein: CANSLGTGVQRQHF
CDR3 DNA: TGTGCCAACAGCTTAGGGACAGGGGTTCAGCGCCAGCATTTT

clone size: .
V gene: TRBV29-1
J gene: TRBJ2-7
D gene: TRBD1
CDR3 protein: CSVEWQGADEQYF
CDR3 DNA: TGCAGCGTTGAGTGGCAGGGGGCCGACGAGCAGTACTTC

clone size: .
V gene: TRBV6-5
J gene: TRBJ2-5
D gene: TRBD1
CDR3 protein: CASRIDRGLTQCF
CDR3 DNA: TGTGCCAGCCGTATCGACAGGGGGCTGACCCAGTGCTTT

clone size: .
V gene: TRBV11-2
J gene: TRBJ1-1
D gene: TRBD1
CDR3 protein: CANNARDRGRKRWSITEAFF
CDR3 DNA: TGTGCCAACAACGCTCGGGACAGGGGGCGCAAGAGGTGGAGTATCACTGAAGCTTTCTTT

clone size: .
V gene: TRBV11-2
J gene: TRBJ1-5
D gene: .
CDR3 protein: CASSLYFGASNKPQHF
CDR3 DNA: TGTGCCAGCAGCTTATATTTCGGGGCATCAAATAAGCCCCAGCATTTT

clone size: .
V gene: TRBV12-3/TRBV12-4
J gene: TRBJ2-5
D gene: .
CDR3 protein: CASNTYPVSEETQYF
CDR3 DNA: TGTGCCAGCAACACCTATCCCGTGAGCGAGGAGACCCAGTACTTC

clone size: many
V gene: TRBV11-2
J gene: TRBJ1-1
D gene: TRBD1
CDR3 protein: CASSLDQGAGTEAFF
CDR3 DNA: TGTGCCAGCAGCTTAGATCAGGGGGCAGGAACTGAAGCTTTCTTT

clone size: .
V gene: TRBV6-1
J gene: TRBJ2-2
D gene: .
CDR3 protein: CVSSETLPGCAANIGELFF
CDR3 DNA: TGTGTCAGCAGTGAAACCCTTCCAGGGTGCGCCGCGAACATCGGGGAGCTGTTTTTT

clone size: .
V gene: TRBV5-4
J gene: TRBJ2-3
D gene: .
CDR3 protein: CASSIDGHPPPTDMQYF
CDR3 DNA: TGTGCTAGCAGCATAGACGGACACCCTCCACCCACAGATATGCAGTATTTT

clone size: many
V gene: TRBV11-1
J gene: TRBJ2-1
D gene: .
CDR3 protein: CASAHSGPSYNEQFF
CDR3 DNA: TGTGCCAGTGCACATAGCGGCCCTTCCTACAATGAGCAGTTCTTC

clone size: .
V gene: TRBV19
J gene: TRBJ2-1
D gene: .
CDR3 protein: CASSPSSGGGYNEQFF
CDR3 DNA: TGTGCCAGTAGTCCCTCGAGCGGAGGGGGCTACAATGAGCAGTTCTTC

clone size: .
V gene: TRBV11-1
J gene: TRBJ2-1
D gene: .
CDR3 protein: CASSLGGERWGIEQFF
CDR3 DNA: TGTGCCAGCAGCTTAGGCGGCGAGAGGTGGGGAATTGAGCAGTTCTTC

clone size: .
V gene: TRBV4-3
J gene: TRBJ2-2
D gene: .
CDR3 protein: CARSQGAGTLTGELFF
CDR3 DNA: TGCGCCAGGAGTCAAGGGGCGGGGACTCTCACCGGGGAGCTGTTTTTT

clone size: medium-sized
V gene: TRBV12-3/TRBV12-4
J gene: TRBJ2-1
D gene: TRBD2
CDR3 protein: CASSLTGGPSEQFF
CDR3 DNA: TGTGCCAGCAGTTTAACGGGAGGGCCCAGTGAGCAGTTCTTC

clone size: medium-sized
V gene: TRBV6-6
J gene: TRBJ2-7
D gene: .
CDR3 protein: CATQIGVGPYEQYF
CDR3 DNA: TGTGCCACCCAAATCGGGGTAGGGCCCTACGAGCAGTACTTC

clone size: .
V gene: TRBV29-1
J gene: TRBJ2-5
D gene: .
CDR3 protein: CGVEAGRGVRETHYF
CDR3 DNA: TGCGGCGTTGAAGCCGGAAGGGGAGTGAGGGAGACCCATTACTTC

clone size: once
V gene: TRBV24-1
J gene: TRBJ2-7
D gene: .
CDR3 protein: CASSGGSYEHYF
CDR3 DNA: TGTGCCTCATCTGGGGGCTCCTACGAGCACTACTTC

clone size: .
V gene: TRBV11-2
J gene: TRBJ2-1
D gene: .
CDR3 protein: CVSNLERGSIGEQFF
CDR3 DNA: TGTGTCAGCAACTTAGAGAGAGGAAGTATCGGTGAGCAGTTCTTC

clone size: .
V gene: TRBV29-1
J gene: TRBJ2-2
D gene: .
CDR3 protein: CSVRWGAGELFF
CDR3 DNA: TGCAGCGTTCGGTGGGGGGCCGGGGAGCTCTTTTTT

clone size: .
V gene: TRBV11-2
J gene: TRBJ2-7
D gene: .
CDR3 protein: CASSFPRGGGEQYF
CDR3 DNA: TGCGCCAGCAGCTTCCCCCGTGGCGGTGGCGAGCAGTACTTC

clone size: .
V gene: TRBV11-2
J gene: TRBJ1-6
D gene: .
CDR3 protein: CDSSLETGGNSPLHF
CDR3 DNA: TGTGACAGCAGCTTAGAAACAGGAGGCAATTCACCCCTCCACTTC

clone size: few
V gene: TRBV7-8
J gene: TRBJ1-5
D gene: .
CDR3 protein: CASSLLATGGKSQHF
CDR3 DNA: TGTGCCAGCAGCTTACTTGCAACGGGGGGCAAGTCCCAGCATTTT

clone size: medium-sized
V gene: TRBV4-2
J gene: TRBJ2-7
D gene: .
CDR3 protein: CASSQEVRKQYF
CDR3 DNA: TGTGCCAGCAGCCAAGAGGTGCGGAAGCAGTACTTC

clone size: .
V gene: TRBV11-2
J gene: TRBJ2-3
D gene: .
CDR3 protein: CASSPVERGGDTQYF
CDR3 DNA: TGTGCCAGCAGCCCCGTGGAGAGAGGTGGAGATACGCAGTATTTT

clone size: .
V gene: TRBV7-9
J gene: TRBJ2-1
D gene: TRBD2
CDR3 protein: CVSSLGTSGGTEQFF
CDR3 DNA: TGTGTCAGCAGCCTTGGGACTAGCGGGGGGACTGAGCAGTTCTTC

clone size: .
V gene: TRBV5-5
J gene: TRBJ1-1
D gene: .
CDR3 protein: CASSFAALNTEAFF
CDR3 DNA: TGTGCCAGCAGCTTTGCGGCTCTGAACACTGAAGCTTTCTTC

clone size: .
V gene: TRBV19
J gene: TRBJ2-1
D gene: .
CDR3 protein: CASNVPRGGSNEQFF
CDR3 DNA: TGTGCCAGTAACGTCCCTAGGGGGGGAAGCAATGAGCAGTTCTTC

clone size: .
V gene: TRBV29-1
J gene: TRBJ2-5
D gene: .
CDR3 protein: CSVETRRRVRETQCF
CDR3 DNA: TGCAGCGTTGAAACCAGAAGGAGAGTGAGGGAGACCCAGTGCTTC

clone size: .
V gene: TRBV6-1
J gene: TRBJ2-2
D gene: .
CDR3 protein: CASSETHPGGAANTGELFF
CDR3 DNA: TGTGCCAGTAGTGAAACCCATCCCGGGGGCGCCGCGAACACCGGGGAGCTGTTTTTC

clone size: .
V gene: TRBV11-2
J gene: TRBJ2-7
D gene: .
CDR3 protein: CISTIGRTATYVQYF
CDR3 DNA: TGTATCAGCACCATCGGACGGACCGCTACCTACGTGCAGTACTTC

clone size: many
V gene: TRBV12-3/TRBV12-4
J gene: TRBJ1-4
D gene: .
CDR3 protein: CASSLGGLVEKLFF
CDR3 DNA: TGTGCCAGCAGTTTGGGAGGGTTGGTTGAAAAACTGTTTTTT

clone size: many
V gene: TRBV6-5
J gene: TRBJ1-2
D gene: TRBD1
CDR3 protein: CASSPYRTGESPNGYTF
CDR3 DNA: TGTGCCAGCAGTCCCTATAGGACAGGGGAGAGTCCTAATGGCTACACCTTC

clone size: .
V gene: TRBV11-3
J gene: TRBJ2-1
D gene: .
CDR3 protein: CASSLGSGSARYDEQFF
CDR3 DNA: TGTGCCAGCAGCTTAGGGAGTGGGTCGGCCAGATACGATGAGCAGTTCTTC

clone size: few
V gene: TRBV6-5
J gene: TRBJ1-4
D gene: .
CDR3 protein: CASSRGTTNEKLLF
CDR3 DNA: TGTGCCAGCAGCCGGGGAACAACTAATGAAAAACTGTTGTTT

clone size: .
V gene: TRBV3-1
J gene: TRBJ2-6
D gene: .
CDR3 protein: CASNQDGGYSGANVLTF
CDR3 DNA: TGTGCCAGCAACCAAGATGGCGGTTACTCTGGGGCCAACGTCCTGACTTTC

clone size: .
V gene: TRBV28
J gene: TRBJ2-1
D gene: .
CDR3 protein: CARSRARGLNEQSF
CDR3 DNA: TGTGCCAGAAGTCGCGCCCGGGGGTTAAATGAGCAGTCCTTC

clone size: .
V gene: TRBV4-2
J gene: TRBJ1-1
D gene: TRBD1
CDR3 protein: CASSQVGGRDVAFF
CDR3 DNA: TGTGCCAGCAGCCAAGTAGGGGGCCGGGATGTAGCATTCTTT

clone size: few
V gene: TRBV5-1
J gene: TRBJ2-7
D gene: .
CDR3 protein: CASSSIMGQDEQYF
CDR3 DNA: TGCGCCAGCAGCTCGATAATGGGGCAGGACGAGCAATACTTC